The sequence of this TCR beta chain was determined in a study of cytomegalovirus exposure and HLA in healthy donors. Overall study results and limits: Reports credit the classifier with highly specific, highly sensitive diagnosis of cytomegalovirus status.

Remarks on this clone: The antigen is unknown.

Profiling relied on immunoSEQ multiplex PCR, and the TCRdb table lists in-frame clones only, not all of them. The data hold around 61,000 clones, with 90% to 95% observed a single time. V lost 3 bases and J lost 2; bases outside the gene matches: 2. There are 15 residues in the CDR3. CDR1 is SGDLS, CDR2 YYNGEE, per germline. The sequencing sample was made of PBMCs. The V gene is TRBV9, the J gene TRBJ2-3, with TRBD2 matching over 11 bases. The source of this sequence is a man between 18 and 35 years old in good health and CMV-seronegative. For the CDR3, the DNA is TGTGCCAGCAGCGGACTAGCGGGGACCACAGATACGCAGTATTTT. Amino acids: CASSGLAGTTDTQYF.